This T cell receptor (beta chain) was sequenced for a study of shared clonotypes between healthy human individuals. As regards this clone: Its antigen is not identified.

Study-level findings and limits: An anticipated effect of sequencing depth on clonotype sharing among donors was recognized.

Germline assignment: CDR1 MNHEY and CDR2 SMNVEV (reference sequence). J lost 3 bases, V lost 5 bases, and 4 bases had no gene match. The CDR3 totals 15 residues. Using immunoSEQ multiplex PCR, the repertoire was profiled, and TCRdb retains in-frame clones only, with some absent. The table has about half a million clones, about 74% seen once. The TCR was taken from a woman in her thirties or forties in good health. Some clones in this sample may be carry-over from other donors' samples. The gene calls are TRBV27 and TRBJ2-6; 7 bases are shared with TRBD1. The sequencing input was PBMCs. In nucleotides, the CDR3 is TGTGCCAGCAGTGTGGACAGGTATGGGGCCAACGTCCTGACTTTC. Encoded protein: CASSVDRYGANVLTF.